These 25 T cell receptor beta chains came from one sample sequenced in a study of beta chain features in type 1 diabetes. cDNA synthesis used the whole RNA isolate, giving expressed TCRB sequences. Some clones are missing from TCRdb's copy, which holds only in-frame ones; the method was immunoSEQ multiplex PCR. The data hold about 360,000 clones, with around 12% observed a single time. Specimen: naive CD4+ T cells from blood. Receptor source: a man aged 18 to 35 in good health.

V gene TRBV5-4 combines with J gene TRBJ2-7, with unresolved D. The V gene lost 4 bases and the J gene lost 4 bases, with 9 bases spanning the gap. The CDR3 totals 12 residues. Germline V gene lookup returns CDR1 SGHNT and CDR2 YYREEE (reference sequence). CDR3 protein: CASSPLRYEQYF. In DNA, the CDR3 is TGTGCCAGCAGCCCCCTGAGATACGAGCAGTACTTC.

This chain links TRBV27 with TRBJ2-7; weak D call: TRBD2 (5 bases). The CDR3 extends over 12 amino acids. V lost 7 bases, J lost 4 bases, and 11 bases lay in between. The germline gives CDR1 MNHEY, CDR2 SMNVEV (reference sequence). CDR3 DNA: TGTGCCAGCACCGGAGAGGGTTACGAGCAGTACTTC. This translates into CASTGEGYEQYF.

This clone was seen only a few times. The chain is built from TRBV4-1 and TRBJ1-3, with a tentative D call TRBD1 (5 bases). The CDR3 spans 17 residues. Germline CDR1 reads MGHRA; CDR2 reads YSYEKL. V was trimmed by 5 bases and J by 0 bases, leaving 17 bases between them. The CDR3, as DNA: TGCGCCAGCAGCTCCCCTCGCCAGGGCCTCTCTGGAAACACCATATATTTT. Translation gives CASSSPRQGLSGNTIYF.

In its sample, this clone was seen a few times. Additional DNA sequences in this sample encode the identical CDR3. The V and J genes are TRBV5-1 and TRBJ1-5; D may be TRBD1 (6 bases). This CDR3 region has 14 residues. The ends were cut back, 4 bases at V and 3 bases at J, with 11 bases in the middle. Per germline, CDR1 SGHRS and CDR2 YFSETQ. CDR3 in DNA: TGCGCCAGCAGCCCACAGGGCGACAATCAGCCCCAGCATTTT. This codes for CASSPQGDNQPQHF.

This clone has just a few counts. The chain employs TRBV7-2 and TRBJ2-1, with 7 bases that match TRBD2. Looked up from germline, CDR1 is SGHTA and CDR2 is FQGNSA. V lost 0 bases and J lost 5; bases outside the gene matches: 4. This CDR3 comprises 15 residues. The CDR3, as DNA: TGTGCCAGCAGCTTAGCCGGACTAGGTCACAATGAGCAGTTCTTC. Its translation: CASSLAGLGHNEQFF.

The genes are TRBV28 and TRBJ2-7; D is ambiguous. The germline V gene has CDR1 MDHEN and CDR2 SYDVKM. The CDR3 length is 12 residues. V lost 6 bases, J lost 3 bases, and 9 bases lay in between. For the CDR3, the DNA is TGTGCCAGCAGATTGCAGGACTACGAGCAGTACTTC. Protein sequence: CASRLQDYEQYF.

The rearrangement uses TRBV6-1 and TRBJ2-1; D not resolved. The CDR3 runs to 14 residues. V was cut by 4 bases and J by 7 bases, with 14 bases left in between. Germline values: CDR1 MNHNS, CDR2 SASEGT. In nucleotides, the CDR3 is TGTGCCAGCAGTGCCCGGTCAGGTAATAATGAGCAGTTCTTC. As protein: CASSARSGNNEQFF.

A word on this clone: This sample also contains other DNA sequences that code for the same CDR3. This chain links TRBV30 with TRBJ1-5, with no clear D. V shed 0 bases and J shed 3 bases, with 6 bases lying between them. CDR3 length equals 13 residues. Germline values: CDR1 GTSNPN, CDR2 SVGIG (reference sequence). CDR3 amino acids: CAWSVRDNQPQHF. DNA of the CDR3: TGTGCCTGGAGTGTACGAGACAATCAGCCCCAGCATTTT.

In its sample, this clone was seen a few times. This sequence joins TRBV7-8 and TRBJ2-6; 8 positions match TRBD1. The germline gives CDR1 SGHVS, CDR2 FQNEAQ. Germline trimming cut 8 bases from V and 5 bases from J; bases unmatched to any gene: 11. There are 16 residues in the CDR3. CDR3: CASRTGMRRWANVLTF. The CDR3 DNA is TGTGCCAGCCGGACAGGGATGCGGCGCTGGGCCAACGTCCTGACTTTC.

This clone has only a few counts. The rearrangement links TRBV7-9 to TRBJ1-2; D uncertain. V gave up 1 base and J gave up 4 bases, with 10 bases separating them. The CDR3 extends over 14 amino acids. Looked up from germline, CDR1 is SEHNR and CDR2 is FQNEAQ (reference sequence). DNA for the CDR3: TGTGCCAGCAGCTTAGGCGTAGAACCCTATGGCTACACCTTC. As protein: CASSLGVEPYGYTF.

This clone has more than one count but fewer than ten. The rearrangement uses TRBV6-1 and TRBJ2-5; TRBD1 agrees at 8 bases. The CDR3 totals 14 residues. Germline V gives CDR1 MNHNS, CDR2 SASEGT. Trimming at V came to 4 bases and at J to 5 bases, leaving 6 bases not matched to a gene. CDR3 sequence (DNA): TGTGCCAGCAGTGGTGGACAGGGCGGGGAGACCCAGTACTTC. This gives the protein CASSGGQGGETQYF.

The gene calls are TRBV30 and TRBJ1-2; 11 positions agree with TRBD1. Losses at the gene ends were 3 bases for V and 3 bases for J; bases not matched to a gene: 18. The germline V gene encodes CDR1 GTSNPN and CDR2 SVGIG (reference sequence). The CDR3 runs to 19 residues. DNA for the CDR3: TGTGCCTGGAGGCGTTTCATTGGGGACAGGGGGACAAGGGACTATGGCTACACCTTC. This sequence encodes CAWRRFIGDRGTRDYGYTF.

A few counts support this clone. This sequence joins TRBV9 and TRBJ2-3, with 9 bases fitting TRBD2. Germline V lookup: CDR1 SGDLS, CDR2 YYNGEE. This CDR3 has 16 amino acids. V trimming: 0 bases; J trimming: 2 bases; junction bases outside the gene matches: 4. The CDR3 sequence: CASSVARLAATDTQYF. The CDR3 DNA follows: TGTGCCAGCAGCGTAGCGCGACTAGCGGCCACAGATACGCAGTATTTT. The whole variable domain, remainder taken from reference TRBV9 and TRBJ2-3, is DSGVTQTPKHLITATGQRVTLRCSPRSGDLSVYWYQQSLDQGLQFLIQYYNGEERAKGNILERFSAQQFPDLHSELNLSSLELGDSALYFCASSVARLAATDTQYFGPGTRLTVL.

This chain joins TRBV5-1 and TRBJ1-2; D is uncertain. Germline V gives CDR1 SGHRS, CDR2 YFSETQ. Trimming stripped 2 bases from V and 1 base from J, with 6 bases between. The CDR3 has 13 residues. CDR3 protein: CASSLGSNYGYTF. The CDR3 DNA reads as TGCGCCAGCAGCTTAGGGAGTAACTATGGCTACACCTTC. The full variable domain, rest sourced from reference TRBV5-1 and TRBJ1-2, is KAGVTQTPRYLIKTRGQQVTLSCSPISGHRSVSWYQQTPGQGLQFLFEYFSETQRNKGNFPGRFSGRQFSNSRSEMNVSTLELGDSALYLCASSLGSNYGYTFGSGTRLTVV.

The V call is TRBV2, the J call TRBJ1-5; tentatively, D is TRBD1 (5 bases). This CDR3 contains 14 residues. The V end lost 5 bases, the J end lost 6 bases, and 14 bases lay between the germline ends. Per germline, CDR1 SNHLY and CDR2 FYNNEI. The DNA for the CDR3 is TGTGCCAGCAGTCAAGGGAGGGGAGGTCAGCCCCAGCATTTT. It translates to CASSQGRGGQPQHF.

This clone was seen a few times. The chain recombines TRBV4-3 with TRBJ2-3; D gene unclear. The CDR3 is 15 amino acids. Per germline, CDR1 LGHNA and CDR2 YSLEER. V was shortened by 0 bases and J by 2 bases, with 9 bases between the two germline ends. The CDR3: CASSQELGHTDTQYF. CDR3 bases: TGCGCCAGCAGCCAAGAGCTAGGCCACACAGATACGCAGTATTTT.

This sequence joins TRBV19 and TRBJ1-4, with TRBD1 as a possible D gene (5 bases). Germline CDR1 reads LNHDA; CDR2 reads SQIVND (reference sequence). The V gene lost 7 bases and the J gene lost 7 bases, with 13 bases spanning the gap. The CDR3 is 13 amino acids. The CDR3, as DNA: TGTGCCAGTAAGGTGCAGGGAGGTGAAAAACTGTTTTTT. Residues: CASKVQGGEKLFF.

In this sample, this clone turned up a few times. The chain carries TRBV7-2 and TRBJ2-5; D is unresolved. Trimming removed 5 bases at V and 2 bases at J, with 15 bases between. Germline loops: CDR1 SGHTA, CDR2 FQGNSA. This CDR3 contains 15 residues. The CDR3 DNA follows: TGTGCCAGCAGCGTCCCATCCGGGTCTCAAGAGACCCAGTACTTC. Encoded protein: CASSVPSGSQETQYF.

The chain is built from TRBV5-4 and TRBJ1-1, with 7 bases that match TRBD1. The CDR3 length is 15 residues. In germline, CDR1 is SGHNT, CDR2 YYREEE (reference sequence). V gave up 4 bases and J gave up 2 bases; unmatched junction bases: 8. In DNA form, the CDR3 reads TGTGCCAGCAGCCGGGGGACAGATACAAACACTGAAGCTTTCTTT. It is translated as CASSRGTDTNTEAFF.

V and J are TRBV7-8 and TRBJ1-1; D is perhaps TRBD1 (5 bases). The germline V and J ends were trimmed by 5 bases and 7 bases, with 11 bases remaining between them. The CDR3 sequence is 12 residues long. Germline CDR1 is SGHVS and CDR2 is FQNEAQ. The CDR3 bases are TGTGCCAGCAGCATACCGGGGGGTGAAGCTTTCTTT. Its translation: CASSIPGGEAFF.

This clone has only a few counts. The chain links TRBV6-5 to TRBJ2-7, with TRBD1 identical over 8 bases. Trimming took 5 bases from V and 3 from J; bases not matched to a gene: 6. The CDR3 loop spans 14 amino acids. The germline CDR1 and CDR2 sequences are MNHEY and SVGAGI. The CDR3 region has the DNA TGTGCCAGCAGTAGTAGACAGGGGAGCTACGAGCAGTACTTC. Translation gives CASSSRQGSYEQYF.

CDR3 DNA sequence: TGTGCCACCAGCAGGGGACAGGGGAATGAAAAACTGTTTTTT. It yields the protein CATSRGQGNEKLFF. The genes are TRBV15 and TRBJ1-4, with TRBD1 identical over 10 bases. V lost 3 bases, J lost 5 bases, and 0 bases stayed unmatched. The CDR3 loop spans 14 amino acids. Germline-derived CDR1 and CDR2 are LNHNV and YYDKDF (reference sequence). The variable domain in full, completed from reference TRBV15 and TRBJ1-4, reads DAMVIQNPRYQVTQFGKPVTLSCSQTLNHNVMYWYQQKSSQAPKLLFHYYDKDFNNEADTPDNFQSRRPNTSFCFLDIRSPGLGDTAMYLCATSRGQGNEKLFFGSGTQLSVL.

This clone was counted only a few times. This chain joins TRBV18 and TRBJ1-6, with D possibly TRBD1 on 6 matching bases. The CDR3 is 16 amino acids. With 1 base removed from V and 10 bases from J, the gap between germline ends came to 17 bases. In germline, CDR1 is KGHSH, CDR2 LQKENI. The CDR3 loop is CASSPLSATGGSPLHF. For the CDR3, the DNA is TGTGCCAGCTCACCACTCTCCGCGACAGGCGGATCACCCCTCCACTTT.

This chain uses TRBV28 with TRBJ2-5, with D perhaps matching TRBD1 (6 bases). Deletions cut 4 bases from V and 2 bases from J, with 11 bases between. The CDR3 covers 14 residues. Germline V gives CDR1 MDHEN, CDR2 SYDVKM. The DNA of the CDR3 is TGTGCCAGCAGTTGGCAGGGGCGGCAAGAGACCCAGTACTTC. Protein: CASSWQGRQETQYF.

The CDR3 DNA is TGTGCCATCAGTGACCAGGGACAGGGGTACACAGATACGCAGTATTTT. This gives the protein CAISDQGQGYTDTQYF. This chain connects TRBV10-3 to TRBJ2-3, with TRBD1 matching over 10 bases. Trimming took 3 bases from V and 2 from J; bases not matched to a gene: 5. The CDR3 runs 16 residues. Germline assignment: CDR1 ENHRY and CDR2 SYGVKD.